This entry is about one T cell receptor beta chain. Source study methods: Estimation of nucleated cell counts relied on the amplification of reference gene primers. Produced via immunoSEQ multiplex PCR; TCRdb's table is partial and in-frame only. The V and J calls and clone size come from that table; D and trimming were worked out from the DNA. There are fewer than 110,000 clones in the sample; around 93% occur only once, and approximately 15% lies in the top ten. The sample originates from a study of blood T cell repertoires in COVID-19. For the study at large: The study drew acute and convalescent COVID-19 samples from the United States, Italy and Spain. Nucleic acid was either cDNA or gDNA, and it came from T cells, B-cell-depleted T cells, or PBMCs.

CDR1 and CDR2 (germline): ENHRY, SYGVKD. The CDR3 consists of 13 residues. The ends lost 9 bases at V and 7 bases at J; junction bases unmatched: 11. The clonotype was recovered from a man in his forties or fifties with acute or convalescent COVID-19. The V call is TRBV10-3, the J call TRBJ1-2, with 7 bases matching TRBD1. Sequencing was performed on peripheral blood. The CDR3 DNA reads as TGTGCCATTACTGGGACAGATGTGTTTGGCTACACCTTC. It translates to CAITGTDVFGYTF.